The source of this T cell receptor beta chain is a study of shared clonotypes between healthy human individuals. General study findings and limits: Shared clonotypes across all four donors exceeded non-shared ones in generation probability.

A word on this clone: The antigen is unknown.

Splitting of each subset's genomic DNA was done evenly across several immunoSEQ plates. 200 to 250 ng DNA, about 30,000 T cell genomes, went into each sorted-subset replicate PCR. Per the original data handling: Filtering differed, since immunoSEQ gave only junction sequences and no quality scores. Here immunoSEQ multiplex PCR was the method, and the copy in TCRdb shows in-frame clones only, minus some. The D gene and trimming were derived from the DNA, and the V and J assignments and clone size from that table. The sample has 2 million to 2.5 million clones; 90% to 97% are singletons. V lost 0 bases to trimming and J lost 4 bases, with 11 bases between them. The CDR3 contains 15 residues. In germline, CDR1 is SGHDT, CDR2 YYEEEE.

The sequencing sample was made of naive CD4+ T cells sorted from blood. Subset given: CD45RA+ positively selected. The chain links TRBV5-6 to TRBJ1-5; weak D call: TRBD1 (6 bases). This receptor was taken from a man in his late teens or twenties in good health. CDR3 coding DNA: TGTGCCAGCAGCTTGGCCGCAGGGGAGAATCAGCCCCAGCATTTT. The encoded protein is CASSLAAGENQPQHF.